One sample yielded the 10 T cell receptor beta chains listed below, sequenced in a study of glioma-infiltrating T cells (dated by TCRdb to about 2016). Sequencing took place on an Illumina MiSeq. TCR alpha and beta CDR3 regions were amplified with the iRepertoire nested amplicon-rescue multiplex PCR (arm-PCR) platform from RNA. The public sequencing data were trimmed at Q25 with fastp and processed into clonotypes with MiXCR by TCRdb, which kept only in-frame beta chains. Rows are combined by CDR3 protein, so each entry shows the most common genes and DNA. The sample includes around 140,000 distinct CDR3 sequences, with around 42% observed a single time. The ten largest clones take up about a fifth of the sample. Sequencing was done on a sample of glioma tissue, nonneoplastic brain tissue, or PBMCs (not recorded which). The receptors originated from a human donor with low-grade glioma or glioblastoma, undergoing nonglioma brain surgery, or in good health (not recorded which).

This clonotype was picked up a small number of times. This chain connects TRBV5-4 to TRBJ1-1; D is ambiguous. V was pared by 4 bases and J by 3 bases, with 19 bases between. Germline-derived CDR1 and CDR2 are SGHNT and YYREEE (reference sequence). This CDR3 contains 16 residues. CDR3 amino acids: CASSPEALVVYTEAFF. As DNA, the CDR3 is TGTGCCAGCAGCCCGGAGGCACTCGTAGTTTACACTGAAGCTTTCTTT.

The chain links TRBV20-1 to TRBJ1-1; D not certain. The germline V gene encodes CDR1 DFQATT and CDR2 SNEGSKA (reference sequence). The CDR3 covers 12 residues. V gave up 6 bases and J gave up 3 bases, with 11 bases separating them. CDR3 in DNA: TGCAGTGCGCTACATTTGGACACTGAAGCTTTCTTT. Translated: CSALHLDTEAFF.

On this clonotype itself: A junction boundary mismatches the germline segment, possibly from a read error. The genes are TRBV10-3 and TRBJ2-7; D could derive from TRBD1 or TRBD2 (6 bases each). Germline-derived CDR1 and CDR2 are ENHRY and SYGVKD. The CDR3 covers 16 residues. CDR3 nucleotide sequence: TGTGCCAGCAGTGAAGCGTGGGGGGACACAACCTACGAGCAGTACTTC. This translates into CASSEAWGDTTYEQYF.

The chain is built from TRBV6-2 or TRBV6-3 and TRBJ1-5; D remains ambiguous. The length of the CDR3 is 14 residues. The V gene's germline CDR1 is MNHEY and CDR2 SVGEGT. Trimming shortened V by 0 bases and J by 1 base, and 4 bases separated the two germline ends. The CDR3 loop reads CASSYSRSNQPQHF. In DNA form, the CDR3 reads TGTGCCAGCAGTTACTCCCGGAGCAATCAGCCCCAGCATTTT.

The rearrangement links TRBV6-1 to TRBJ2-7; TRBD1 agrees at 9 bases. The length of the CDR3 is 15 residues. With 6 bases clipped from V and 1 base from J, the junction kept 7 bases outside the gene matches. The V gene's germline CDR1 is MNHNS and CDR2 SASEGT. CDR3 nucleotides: TGTGCCAGCAGCCCTTCGGACAGGGGTTCCTACGAGCAGTACTTC. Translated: CASSPSDRGSYEQYF.

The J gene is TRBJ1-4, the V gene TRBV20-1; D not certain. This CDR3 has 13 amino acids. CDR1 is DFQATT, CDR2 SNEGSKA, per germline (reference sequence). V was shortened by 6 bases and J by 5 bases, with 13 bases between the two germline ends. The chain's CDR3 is CSATEAGNEKLFF. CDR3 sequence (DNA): TGCAGTGCCACGGAAGCGGGAAATGAAAAACTGTTTTTT.

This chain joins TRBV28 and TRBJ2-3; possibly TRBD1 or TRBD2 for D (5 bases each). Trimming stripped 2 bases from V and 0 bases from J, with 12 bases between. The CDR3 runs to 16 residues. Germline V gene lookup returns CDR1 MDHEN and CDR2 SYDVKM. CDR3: CASSLNGAVSTDTQYF. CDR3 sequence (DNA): TGTGCCAGCAGTTTAAACGGGGCAGTTAGCACAGATACGCAGTATTTT. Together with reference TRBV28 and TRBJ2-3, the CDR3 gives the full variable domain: DVKVTQSSRYLVKRTGEKVFLECVQDMDHENMFWYRQDPGLGLRLIYFSYDVKMKEKGDIPEGYSVSREKKERFSLILESASTNQTSMYLCASSLNGAVSTDTQYFGPGTRLTVL.

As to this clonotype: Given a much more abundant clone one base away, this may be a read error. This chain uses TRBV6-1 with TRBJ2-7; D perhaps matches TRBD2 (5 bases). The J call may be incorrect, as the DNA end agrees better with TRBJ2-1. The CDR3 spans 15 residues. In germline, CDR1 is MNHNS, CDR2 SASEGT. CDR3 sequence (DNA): TGTGCCAGCAGCCGTTTACAGCGGAGCTACAATGAGCAGTTCTTC. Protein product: CASSRLQRSYNEQFF.

CDR3: CASSYGDAKNYEQYF. DNA of the CDR3: TGTGCCAGCAGTTACGGGGATGCGAAAAACTACGAGCAGTACTTC. The chain links TRBV6-9 to TRBJ2-7; tentatively, D is TRBD2 (5 bases). V was clipped by 3 bases and J by 3 bases, with 15 bases between them. The CDR3 loop spans 15 amino acids. Germline lookup yields CDR1 MNHGY and CDR2 SVAAGI.

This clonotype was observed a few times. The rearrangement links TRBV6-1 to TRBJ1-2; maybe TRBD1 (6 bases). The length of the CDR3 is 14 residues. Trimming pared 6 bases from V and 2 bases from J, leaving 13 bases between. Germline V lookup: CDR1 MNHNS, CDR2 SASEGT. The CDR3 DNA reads TGTGCCAGCAGGACCCGACAGGACAACTATGGCTACACCTTC. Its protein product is CASRTRQDNYGYTF.